This record looks at one T cell receptor beta chain sequence and its context. Its antigen is unidentified. The source of the sample is a study of T-cell memory formation after mild COVID-19. Points from the study as a whole: Shrinking CD4+ clones were chiefly CM and EM; CD8+ ones were chiefly EMRA. Day 15 to 85 contractors were CD4/CD8 balanced; later expanders leaned CD4+.

Germline V lookup: CDR1 GTSNPN, CDR2 SVGIG (reference sequence). The CDR3 totals 16 residues. Trimming pared 3 bases from V and 5 bases from J, leaving 22 bases between. UMIs and sample barcodes were carried by the TCR alpha and TCR beta cDNA libraries that 5'RACE produced using constant-segment primers. MiXCR was run by TCRdb on the 5' RACE reads, yielding one entry per CDR3 protein. The sample records roughly 300,000 distinct CDR3 sequences, about 17% being singletons. The rearrangement uses TRBV30 and TRBJ2-5, with no clear D. Sequencing used PBMCs or a T cell subset sorted from them (not recorded which). The TCR was taken from a man aged 18 to 35 who had mild COVID-19 (a few samples of this study predate the infection). Cell type and time point are not known. CDR3 protein: CAWRAKRLYPAETQYF. The CDR3 DNA sequence: TGTGCCTGGAGAGCCAAAAGGCTGTACCCCGCGGAGACCCAGTACTTC.